The 7 T cell receptor beta chains listed next were all sequenced from one sample in a study of tumor and adjacent non-tumor tissue in lung cancer. The library came from three nested PCR rounds adapted from ARM-PCR protocols. TCRdb reprocessed the multiplex PCR reads via MiXCR and lists one record per CDR3 protein. The sample lists approximately 100,000 distinct CDR3 sequences, over 55% seen once, with roughly 19% in the top ten. RNA was extracted from bulk tissue without any cell sorting. More than 3 cm separated this lung sample from the edge of the tumor. Specimen: distant non-tumor lung tissue. The receptors shown here come from a man aged 55 to 69 with non-small cell lung cancer.

This clonotype was counted between two and nine times. This may be a read error, as it is one base from a much larger clone. This chain's CDR3 is CASRNLVGTSNYGYTF. The CDR3 region has the DNA TGTGCCAGCAGAAACTTGGTCGGAACCTCTAACTATGGCTACACCTTC. The chain carries TRBV6-6 and TRBJ1-2; D unresolved. This CDR3 has 16 amino acids. V was clipped by 6 bases and J by 0 bases, with 17 bases between them. Germline-derived CDR1 and CDR2 are MNHNY and SVGAGI (reference sequence).

The chain uses TRBV15 and TRBJ1-1; no clear D. Germline loops: CDR1 LNHNV, CDR2 YYDKDF (reference sequence). The germline V and J ends were trimmed by 0 bases and 4 bases, with 15 bases remaining between them. The CDR3 length is 16 residues. In DNA form, the CDR3 reads TGTGCCACCAGCAGAGACCAGTGGTCTTCGAGCACTGAAGCTTTCTTT. This sequence encodes CATSRDQWSSSTEAFF. Full variable domain (rest looked up from reference TRBV15 and TRBJ1-1): DAMVIQNPRYQVTQFGKPVTLSCSQTLNHNVMYWYQQKSSQAPKLLFHYYDKDFNNEADTPDNFQSRRPNTSFCFLDIRSPGLGDTAMYLCATSRDQWSSSTEAFFGQGTRLTVV.

In the case of this clonotype: A junction boundary mismatches the germline segment, possibly from a read error. The J gene is TRBJ1-1, the V gene TRBV29-1; no firm D call. The CDR3 is made up of 11 amino acids. In germline, CDR1 is SQVTM, CDR2 ANQGSEA. The CDR3 bases are TGCAGCGCCCCCCCCGGGCTTGAAGCTGTCTTT. Translation gives CSAPPGLEAVF.

The count of this clonotype is one. J is TRBJ2-7 and V is TRBV30; the match to TRBD1 covers 8 bases. Losses at the gene ends were 8 bases for V and 4 bases for J; bases not matched to a gene: 7. The length of the CDR3 is 12 residues. Germline V gene sequence: CDR1 GTSNPN, CDR2 SVGIG (reference sequence). As DNA, the CDR3 is TGTGCCCGGATCGGGGACAGGTACGAGCAGTACTTC. Its translation: CARIGDRYEQYF.

This clonotype was observed at least ten times. The chain is built from TRBV5-5 and TRBJ2-1, with 9 bases fitting TRBD2. The CDR3 spans 15 residues. J gave up 12 bases and V 4 bases, and 14 bases lay outside the gene matches. The germline V gene encodes CDR1 SGHKS and CDR2 YYEKEE (reference sequence). CDR3 protein: CASSPGGRAWVGQFF. DNA of the CDR3: TGTGCCAGCAGCCCCGGCGGGAGGGCCTGGGTAGGGCAGTTCTTC.

This clonotype was picked up one time. A read error may be the cause here, since a much bigger clone is one base away. The chain carries TRBV11-2 and TRBJ2-3; TRBD2 is a possible D gene (7 bases). There are 17 residues in the CDR3. The V gene's germline CDR1 is SGHAT and CDR2 FQNNGV. The CDR3: CASSFRTGGGSTDMQYF. In DNA form, the CDR3 reads TGTGCCAGCAGCTTTCGCACTGGGGGCGGGAGCACAGATATGCAGTATTTT.

The rearrangement links TRBV20-1 to TRBJ2-5; TRBD1 agrees at 7 bases. The V gene's germline CDR1 is DFQATT and CDR2 SNEGSKA (reference sequence). J was trimmed by 5 bases and V by 5 bases; bases with no gene match: 11. The CDR3 totals 14 residues. CDR3 region: CSAGSDRVEETQYF. DNA of the CDR3: TGCAGTGCTGGATCCGACAGGGTTGAGGAGACCCAGTACTTC.